Following are 21 T cell receptor beta chains from one sample sequenced in a study of lymphopenia after photon versus proton radiotherapy. This table comes from immunoSEQ multiplex PCR, and its TCRdb copy is limited to in-frame clones, with some not included. This table has tens of thousands of clones, under 90% appearing once. Sequencing was performed on peripheral blood, taken from a patient treated with proton-based radiotherapy. These receptors were obtained from an older woman with pancreatic cancer.

J is TRBJ2-7 and V is TRBV11-3; D is perhaps TRBD1 or TRBD2 (7 bases each). V gave up 5 bases and J gave up 9 bases, with 17 bases separating them. Germline V lookup: CDR1 SGHNT, CDR2 YENEEA. CDR3 length: 13 amino acids. CDR3 in DNA: TGTGCCAGCAGCCCCCAGGGGGGGGCGGGGCAGTACTTC. Translation gives CASSPQGGAGQYF.

As concerns this clone: The sample carries other DNA sequences with the same CDR3. V and J are TRBV6-5 and TRBJ2-7, with 15 bases identical to TRBD2. Germline V gene sequence: CDR1 MNHEY, CDR2 SVGAGI. The V segment lost 4 bases and the J segment 6 bases; nucleotides outside the gene matches: 4. CDR3 length: 15 amino acids. CDR3 coding DNA: TGTGCCAGCAGTTCCGGGACTAGCGGGAGGTCCGAGCAGTACTTC. Amino acids: CASSSGTSGRSEQYF.

This clone was counted a few times. The CDR3 DNA follows: TGTGCCAGCAGCTTATCCCAAGCAACTAATGAAAAACTGTTTTTT. It translates to CASSLSQATNEKLFF. The chain joins TRBV7-2 to TRBJ1-4; D call uncertain. Between the trimmed V and J ends, which lost 2 bases and 0 bases, there was a span of 7 bases. Germline CDR1 reads SGHTA; CDR2 reads FQGNSA. This CDR3 has 15 residues.

This chain links TRBV7-2 with TRBJ1-3; D unclear. The germline CDR1 and CDR2 sequences are SGHTA and FQGNSA. Trimming took off 1 base at V and 3 bases at J, with 4 bases between the two ends. The CDR3 covers 13 residues. The CDR3 nucleotides are TGTGCCAGCAGCTTAGGGTATGGAAACACCATATATTTT. Encoded protein: CASSLGYGNTIYF.

The chain carries TRBV5-1 and TRBJ2-1, with 8 bases fitting TRBD2. The germline V gene has CDR1 SGHRS and CDR2 YFSETQ. The CDR3 runs 14 residues. Unmatched junction bases numbered 0, after V lost 0 bases and J lost 4 bases. CDR3: CASSLGGGYNEQFF. CDR3 in DNA: TGCGCCAGCAGCTTGGGCGGGGGGTACAATGAGCAGTTCTTC.

The chain links TRBV5-5 to TRBJ1-1, with D perhaps TRBD1 (5 bases). This CDR3 is built from 16 residues. Germline CDR1 and CDR2: SGHKS and YYEKEE (reference sequence). Trimming removed 0 bases at V and 3 bases at J, with 15 bases between. The CDR3 bases are TGTGCCAGCAGCTTGGAGGGGATAGGTGGGTACACTGAAGCTTTCTTT. Protein product: CASSLEGIGGYTEAFF.

The chain couples TRBV4-1 to TRBJ1-1; TRBD1 is a possible D gene (6 bases). V was trimmed by 7 bases and J by 5 bases, leaving 14 bases between them. This CDR3 has 13 residues. Germline lookup yields CDR1 MGHRA and CDR2 YSYEKL. The CDR3 spells CASKVAGATEAFF. The CDR3 coding sequence is TGCGCCAGCAAGGTGGCGGGGGCGACTGAAGCTTTCTTT.

This clone has only a few counts. The chain carries TRBV28 and TRBJ1-2, with 9 bases that match TRBD1. CDR1 and CDR2 from the germline V gene are MDHEN and SYDVKM. V lost 6 bases and J lost 8; bases outside the gene matches: 7. The CDR3 has 13 residues. In nucleotides, the CDR3 is TGTGCCAGCAGGCGGGACAGGGTCGAGGGCTACACCTTC. Protein: CASRRDRVEGYTF.

The chain couples TRBV7-9 to TRBJ1-1; D is ambiguous. Germline V gene lookup returns CDR1 SEHNR and CDR2 FQNEAQ (reference sequence). The CDR3 sequence is 14 residues long. V was shortened by 0 bases and J by 1 base, with 6 bases between the two germline ends. CDR3 nucleotide sequence: TGTGCCAGCAGCTTAGCAGGGCAGAACACTGAAGCTTTCTTT. Amino acid sequence: CASSLAGQNTEAFF. Full variable domain (remainder filled in from reference TRBV7-9 and TRBJ1-1): DTGVSQNPRHKITKRGQNVTFRCDPISEHNRLYWYRQTLGQGPEFLTYFQNEAQLEKSRLLSDRFSAERPKGSFSTLEIQRTEQGDSAMYLCASSLAGQNTEAFFGQGTRLTVV.

The V gene is TRBV27, the J gene TRBJ2-3; weak D call: TRBD2 (5 bases). Germline V gene sequence: CDR1 MNHEY, CDR2 SMNVEV (reference sequence). This CDR3 region has 17 residues. V was pared by 3 bases and J by 2 bases, with 18 bases between. The CDR3 reads CASSFTTTPSATDTQYF. CDR3 nucleotides: TGTGCCAGCAGTTTCACGACTACCCCTTCGGCCACAGATACGCAGTATTTT.

V usage is TRBV27 and J usage is TRBJ2-2, with TRBD1 matching 11 bases. Germline V gene sequence: CDR1 MNHEY, CDR2 SMNVEV (reference sequence). The CDR3 runs to 17 residues. V was clipped by 2 bases and J by 5 bases; unmatched bases: 7. CDR3 nucleotides: TGTGCCAGCAGTTTAACGGGGACAGGGGGTTCAACCGGGGAGCTGTTTTTT. Amino acids: CASSLTGTGGSTGELFF.

This chain connects TRBV25-1 to TRBJ1-6, with D perhaps TRBD1 (5 bases). V lost 0 bases and J lost 7, with 10 bases in between. Per the germline V gene, CDR1 is MGHDK and CDR2 is SYGVNS. This CDR3 comprises 15 residues. DNA of the CDR3: TGTGCCAGCAGTGAATACTCAGGGCAGAATTCACCCCTCCACTTT. Its translation is CASSEYSGQNSPLHF.

This clone showed up just once. V is TRBV7-2 and J is TRBJ2-7; no firm D call. CDR1 is SGHTA, CDR2 FQGNSA, per germline. This CDR3 comprises 13 residues. V was clipped by 1 base and J by 6 bases, with 10 bases between them. The CDR3 DNA is TGTGCCAGCAGCTTAGAGATTCTCTCCGAGCAGTACTTC. Translated: CASSLEILSEQYF. The full variable domain, its missing parts supplied by reference TRBV7-2 and TRBJ2-7, is GAGVSQSPSNKVTEKGKDVELRCDPISGHTALYWYRQSLGQGLEFLIYFQGNSAPDKSGLPSDRFSAERTGGSVSTLTIQRTQQEDSAVYLCASSLEILSEQYFGPGTRLTVT.

This chain links TRBV6-5 with TRBJ1-1; D remains ambiguous. Germline V gene sequence: CDR1 MNHEY, CDR2 SVGAGI. The CDR3 is 14 residues long. Trimming pared 2 bases from V and 0 bases from J, leaving 7 bases between. CDR3 DNA sequence: TGTGCCAGCAGTTACGGACCGATGAACACTGAAGCTTTCTTT. Translating gives CASSYGPMNTEAFF.

This clone was recorded only once. CDR3 DNA sequence: TGTGCCAGCAGCCTATTCCAGGGGAACTATGGCTACACCTTC. Its protein is CASSLFQGNYGYTF. V is TRBV28 and J is TRBJ1-2; possible D gene TRBD1, 6 bases. This CDR3 region has 14 residues. Per the germline V gene, CDR1 is MDHEN and CDR2 is SYDVKM. The V end was cut by 6 bases, the J end by 2 bases, with 13 bases between.

The V call is TRBV28, the J call TRBJ1-2, with 9 bases lining up with TRBD1. V was pared by 6 bases and J by 8 bases, with 1 base of the junction left unmatched. The germline CDR1 and CDR2 sequences are MDHEN and SYDVKM. This CDR3 contains 11 residues. The CDR3 protein is CASRGQGGYTF. The CDR3 DNA follows: TGTGCCAGCAGGGGACAGGGAGGCTACACCTTC.

J is TRBJ2-1 and V is TRBV4-3, with D unresolved. There are 14 residues in the CDR3. V gave up 1 base and J gave up 8 bases, with 12 bases separating them. CDR1 is LGHNA, CDR2 YSLEER, per germline. CDR3 sequence: CASSQAQLRDEQFF. In nucleotides, the CDR3 is TGCGCCAGCAGCCAAGCTCAGCTTAGGGATGAGCAGTTCTTC.

This rearrangement joins TRBV28 to TRBJ2-3; D perhaps matches TRBD2 (6 bases). Germline CDR1 reads MDHEN; CDR2 reads SYDVKM. The CDR3 loop spans 14 amino acids. Between the trimmed V and J ends, which lost 3 bases and 2 bases, there was a span of 9 bases. The CDR3 spells CASSFGGLTDTQYF. The CDR3 coding sequence is TGTGCCAGCAGTTTTGGAGGGCTCACAGATACGCAGTATTTT.

V is TRBV30 and J is TRBJ1-5; D is unresolved. The germline CDR1 and CDR2 sequences are GTSNPN and SVGIG (reference sequence). The CDR3 spans 12 residues. The V and J ends lost 3 bases and 4 bases respectively, with 7 bases between them. The CDR3 protein is CAWRQNNQPQHF. The CDR3 DNA follows: TGTGCCTGGAGACAGAATAATCAGCCCCAGCATTTT. The full variable domain, in which reference TRBV30 and TRBJ1-5 provide the parts outside the CDR3, is SQTIHQWPATLVQPVGSPLSLECTVEGTSNPNLYWYRQAAGRGLQLLFYSVGIGQISSEVPQNLSASRPQDRQFILSSKKLLLSDSGFYLCAWRQNNQPQHFGDGTRLSIL.

This chain connects TRBV30 to TRBJ2-1; D possibly corresponds to TRBD1 (6 bases). Between the trimmed V and J ends, which lost 3 bases and 10 bases, there was a span of 10 bases. In germline, CDR1 is GTSNPN, CDR2 SVGIG (reference sequence). The CDR3 spans 11 residues. This CDR3 reads CAWSQGREQFF. The DNA for the CDR3 is TGTGCCTGGAGCCAGGGGAGAGAGCAGTTCTTC.

The chain has TRBV5-1 and TRBJ1-4; D call uncertain. CDR1 is SGHRS, CDR2 YFSETQ, per germline. The CDR3 has 15 residues. The V and J ends lost 4 bases and 5 bases respectively, with 15 bases between them. The CDR3 nucleotides are TGCGCCAGCAGCGAACCGATAGGGAGAAATGAAAAACTGTTTTTT. This encodes CASSEPIGRNEKLFF.